A selection of T cell receptor beta chains follows, all from one sample in a study of OX40 agonist ivuxolimab in advanced cancers. Sequencing was performed with immunoSEQ multiplex PCR; in TCRdb, only in-frame clones are kept and a portion is missing. Counted here are tens of thousands of clones, 60% to 80% occurring once; the ten biggest clones make up about 2.6%. Sequencing was performed on CD4+ or CD8+ T cells sorted from blood, taken in a trial of the OX40 agonist ivuxolimab. The source of these receptors is an adult with an advanced solid tumor such as melanoma, head and neck, liver or kidney cancer. CDR3s include the opening cysteine and the closing phenylalanine or tryptophan. The D gene is left open where the match is weak. Size is stated for part of the rows, as once, few or many counts, or as a class when the clone is expanded.

j_gene,abundance,v_gene,d_gene,CDR3aa,CDR3nt
TRBJ2-5,few,TRBV5-6,-,CASSSGLLDQETQYF,TGTGCCAGCAGCTCGGGACTCTTAGACCAAGAGACCCAGTACTTC
TRBJ2-3,-,TRBV7-2,-,CASSRFADTQYF,TGTGCCAGCAGCCGTTTTGCAGATACGCAGTATTTT
TRBJ1-5,few,TRBV6-6,-,CASSPHRTVSQPQHF,TGTGCCAGCAGTCCCCATCGGACGGTATCTCAGCCCCAGCATTTT
TRBJ2-5,-,TRBV15,-,CATSRAYEDRETQYF,TGTGCCACCAGCAGAGCCTATGAAGATAGAGAGACCCAGTACTTC
TRBJ2-6,once,TRBV29-1,TRBD2,CSVRREGSSGANVLTF,TGCAGCGTTCGACGGGAGGGAAGCTCTGGGGCCAACGTCCTGACTTTC
TRBJ2-5,-,TRBV4-1,TRBD1,CASSQDGTGVRETQYF,TGCGCCAGCAGCCAAGATGGGACAGGGGTGCGGGAGACCCAGTACTTC
TRBJ2-7,-,TRBV5-6,-,CASSLGTAYPYEQYF,TGTGCCAGCAGCTTGGGCACCGCCTACCCCTACGAGCAGTACTTC
TRBJ2-3,-,TRBV5-1,TRBD2,CASSPRTSGTSTDTQYF,TGCGCCAGCAGCCCTCGGACTAGCGGGACTAGCACAGATACGCAGTATTTT
TRBJ2-1,-,TRBV11-2,TRBD2,CASSLDPSGRVF,TGTGCCAGCAGCTTAGATCCTAGCGGGAGGGTCTTC
TRBJ2-7,-,TRBV7-9,-,CASSLLWAGQGYEQYF,TGTGCCAGCAGCTTACTCTGGGCGGGACAAGGCTACGAGCAGTACTTC
TRBJ2-1,-,TRBV13,TRBD2,CASSLGTGGLSYNEQFF,TGTGCCAGCAGCTTAGGGACGGGAGGGCTATCCTACAATGAGCAGTTCTTC
TRBJ2-5,-,TRBV18,TRBD1,CASSRAGTGDSETQYF,TGTGCCAGCTCACGGGCAGGGACAGGGGATTCAGAGACCCAGTACTTC
TRBJ2-7,-,TRBV6-1,-,CASKRDYEQYF,TGTGCCAGCAAGCGAGATTACGAGCAGTACTTC
TRBJ2-3,-,TRBV5-1,-,CASSLVAYESTDTQYF,TGCGCCAGCAGCTTGGTCGCCTACGAGAGCACAGATACGCAGTATTTT
TRBJ2-3,-,TRBV6-6,-,CASSYSTNTDTQYF,TGTGCCAGCAGTTACTCGACTAACACAGATACGCAGTATTTT
TRBJ2-1,-,TRBV27,TRBD2,CASRTGTSGSYNEQFF,TGTGCCAGCAGAACAGGGACTAGCGGGAGCTACAATGAGCAGTTCTTC
TRBJ1-5,-,TRBV30,-,CAWSRGARNQPQHF,TGTGCCTGGAGTAGAGGGGCACGCAATCAGCCCCAGCATTTT
TRBJ1-5,few,TRBV7-2,-,CASSPLIGSVQPQHF,TGTGCCAGCAGCCCATTAATTGGGTCCGTTCAGCCCCAGCATTTT
TRBJ1-1,-,TRBV6-5,TRBD1,CASSKGQAQVEAFF,TGTGCCAGCAGTAAGGGACAGGCTCAGGTTGAAGCTTTCTTT
TRBJ2-3,-,TRBV6-6,-,CASTSRSLSTDTQYF,TGTGCCAGCACCAGTCGGTCCCTAAGCACAGATACGCAGTATTTT
TRBJ2-7,-,TRBV7-3,TRBD1,CASSKRDRALNEQYF,TGTGCCAGCAGCAAGCGGGACAGGGCCCTTAACGAGCAGTACTTC
TRBJ2-7,once,TRBV28,-,CASWDPPYEQYF,TGTGCCAGCTGGGACCCCCCCTACGAGCAGTACTTC
TRBJ2-2,-,TRBV11-2,-,CASSSPQNTGELFF,TGTGCCAGCAGCTCACCACAGAACACCGGGGAGCTGTTTTTT
TRBJ1-2,-,TRBV5-1,-,CASSLGSGGLGYGYTF,TGCGCCAGCAGCTTGGGATCTGGGGGATTGGGCTATGGCTACACCTTC
TRBJ2-1,-,TRBV28,TRBD2,CASREGLAGFYNEQFF,TGTGCCAGCAGGGAGGGTCTAGCGGGGTTCTACAATGAGCAGTTCTTC
TRBJ1-1,-,TRBV7-3,TRBD1,CASSSRQGSEAFF,TGTGCCAGCAGCTCCCGACAGGGCAGTGAAGCTTTCTTT
TRBJ2-2,-,TRBV7-9,-,CASRIDTNTGELFF,TGTGCCAGCAGAATTGACACGAACACCGGGGAGCTGTTTTTT
TRBJ1-2,-,TRBV7-9,TRBD1,CASSPDRGNGYTF,TGTGCCAGCAGCCCAGACAGGGGCAATGGCTACACCTTC
TRBJ1-6,once,TRBV6-5,-,CASSSSQRTYNSPLHF,TGTGCCAGCAGTTCAAGTCAGCGGACTTATAATTCACCCCTCCACTTT
TRBJ1-2,-,TRBV5-6,-,CASSRQALNGYTF,TGTGCCAGCAGCCGACAGGCTCTCAATGGCTACACCTTC
TRBJ1-1,-,TRBV4-1,-,CASSQVALGRRNTEAFF,TGCGCCAGCAGCCAAGTCGCGCTGGGACGGCGGAACACTGAAGCTTTCTTT
TRBJ2-6,-,TRBV5-6,-,CASSLPVSGANVLTF,TGTGCCAGCAGCTTGCCCGTCTCCGGGGCCAACGTCCTGACTTTC
TRBJ1-4,few,TRBV6-5,-,CASSVGGKKLFF,TGTGCCAGCAGTGTGGGGGGCAAAAAACTGTTTTTT
TRBJ1-3,-,TRBV19,-,CASSSRTFGNTIYF,TGTGCCAGTAGTTCAAGGACATTTGGAAACACCATATATTTT
TRBJ2-1,-,TRBV5-1,-,CASSLGQPGNEQFF,TGCGCCAGCAGCTTGGGGCAGCCTGGGAATGAGCAGTTCTTC
TRBJ2-7,-,TRBV30,-,CAWSPRRVTLDEQYF,TGTGCCTGGAGCCCCCGGCGGGTGACCTTGGACGAGCAGTACTTC
TRBJ2-7,-,TRBV7-8,-,CASTTRRQVHEQYF,TGTGCCAGCACCACTCGCCGGCAGGTCCACGAGCAGTACTTC
TRBJ2-1,once,TRBV28,-,CASREGAGGTGQFF,TGTGCCAGCAGGGAAGGGGCCGGCGGAACCGGGCAGTTCTTC
TRBJ2-7,once,TRBV1,-,CTSSLMESNSYEQYF,TGCACCAGCAGCCTAATGGAATCTAATTCCTACGAGCAGTACTTC
TRBJ1-1,-,TRBV2,-,CASSLDRFNTEAFF,TGTGCCAGCAGCCTTGACAGATTTAACACTGAAGCTTTCTTT
TRBJ2-2,-,TRBV7-9,-,CASSEDGNTGELFF,TGTGCCAGCAGCGAGGACGGGAACACCGGGGAGCTGTTTTTT
TRBJ2-7,-,TRBV2,TRBD1,CASRVGTGSYEQYF,TGTGCCAGCAGGGTTGGGACAGGCTCCTACGAGCAGTACTTC
TRBJ2-1,-,TRBV9,TRBD2,CASSVGWGASGRMGNEQFF,TGTGCCAGCAGCGTAGGATGGGGGGCTAGCGGGAGAATGGGCAATGAGCAGTTCTTC
TRBJ2-2,-,TRBV7-3,-,CASRPGGNTGELFF,TGTGCCAGCAGGCCGGGCGGGAACACCGGGGAGCTGTTTTTT
TRBJ2-5,-,TRBV18,-,CASSPRNGETQYF,TGTGCCAGCTCACCTCGCAATGGAGAGACCCAGTACTTC
TRBJ1-4,-,TRBV27,TRBD1,CASSRYRGEKLFF,TGTGCCAGCAGCCGCTACAGGGGCGAAAAACTGTTTTTT
TRBJ1-6,-,TRBV7-8,TRBD1,CASSTYRGRKGSPLHF,TGTGCCAGCAGCACGTACAGGGGCCGGAAGGGGTCACCCCTCCACTTT
TRBJ1-1,-,TRBV10-1,-,CASGPNLRQMKNTEAFF,TGCGCCAGCGGCCCCAACCTTAGGCAAATGAAGAACACTGAAGCTTTCTTT
TRBJ2-1,-,TRBV5-1,TRBD2,CASSLAIASGNNEQFF,TGCGCCAGCAGCTTGGCCATCGCTAGCGGAAACAATGAGCAGTTCTTC
TRBJ1-2,-,TRBV27,-,CASSFADNYGYTF,TGTGCCAGCAGTTTCGCAGATAACTATGGCTACACCTTC
TRBJ2-7,-,TRBV5-3,-,CASSLSGEQYF,TGTGCCAGCAGCCTTTCCGGCGAGCAGTACTTC
TRBJ1-6,once,TRBV10-3,TRBD1,CAIRETGADGSPLHF,TGTGCCATCAGAGAAACAGGGGCCGATGGTTCACCCCTCCACTTT
TRBJ2-1,-,TRBV6-1,TRBD2,CASSPGGNNEQFF,TGTGCCAGCAGTCCGGGAGGCAACAATGAGCAGTTCTTC
TRBJ1-1,-,TRBV28,TRBD1,CASRAGTGPFPNTEAFF,TGTGCCAGCAGGGCCGGGACAGGGCCCTTCCCGAACACTGAAGCTTTCTTT
TRBJ2-6,-,TRBV2,-,CASIGIAGANVLTF,TGTGCCAGCATTGGGATTGCTGGGGCCAACGTCCTGACTTTC